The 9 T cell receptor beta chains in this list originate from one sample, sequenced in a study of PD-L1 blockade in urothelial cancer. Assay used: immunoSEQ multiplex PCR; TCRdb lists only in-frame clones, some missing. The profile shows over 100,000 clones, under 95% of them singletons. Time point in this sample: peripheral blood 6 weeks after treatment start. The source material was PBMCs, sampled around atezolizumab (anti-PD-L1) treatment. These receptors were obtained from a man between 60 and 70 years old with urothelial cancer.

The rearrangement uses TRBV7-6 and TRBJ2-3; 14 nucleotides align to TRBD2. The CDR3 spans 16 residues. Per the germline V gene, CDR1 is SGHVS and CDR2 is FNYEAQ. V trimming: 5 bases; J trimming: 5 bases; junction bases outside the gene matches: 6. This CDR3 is CASSVTGTSGGDTQYF. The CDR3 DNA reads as TGTGCCAGCAGCGTGACCGGGACTAGCGGGGGAGATACGCAGTATTTT. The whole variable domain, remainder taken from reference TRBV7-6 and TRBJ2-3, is GAGVSQSPRYKVTKRGQDVALRCDPISGHVSLYWYRQALGQGPEFLTYFNYEAQQDKSGLPNDRFSAERPEGSISTLTIQRTEQRDSAMYRCASSVTGTSGGDTQYFGPGTRLTVL.

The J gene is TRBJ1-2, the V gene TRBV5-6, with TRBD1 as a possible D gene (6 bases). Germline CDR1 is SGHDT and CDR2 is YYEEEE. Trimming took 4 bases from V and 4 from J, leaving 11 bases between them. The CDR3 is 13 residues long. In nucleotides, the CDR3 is TGTGCCAGCAGCACAGGGACCTTCTATGGCTACACCTTC. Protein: CASSTGTFYGYTF.

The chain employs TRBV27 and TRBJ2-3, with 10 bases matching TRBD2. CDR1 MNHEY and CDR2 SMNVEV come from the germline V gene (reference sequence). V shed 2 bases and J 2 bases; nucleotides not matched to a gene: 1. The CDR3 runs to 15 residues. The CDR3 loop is CASSLLAGATDTQYF. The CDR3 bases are TGTGCCAGCAGTTTACTAGCGGGGGCCACAGATACGCAGTATTTT.

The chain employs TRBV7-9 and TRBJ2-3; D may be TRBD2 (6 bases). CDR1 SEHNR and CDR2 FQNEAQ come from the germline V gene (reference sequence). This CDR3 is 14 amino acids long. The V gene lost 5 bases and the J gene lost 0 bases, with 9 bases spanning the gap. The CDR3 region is CASSGRGSTDTQYF. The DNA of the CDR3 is TGTGCCAGCAGCGGGCGGGGCAGCACAGATACGCAGTATTTT. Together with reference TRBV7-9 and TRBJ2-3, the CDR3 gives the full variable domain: DTGVSQNPRHKITKRGQNVTFRCDPISEHNRLYWYRQTLGQGPEFLTYFQNEAQLEKSRLLSDRFSAERPKGSFSTLEIQRTEQGDSAMYLCASSGRGSTDTQYFGPGTRLTVL.

In DNA, the CDR3 is TGTGCCAGCAGCCAAGTGGCCGGGTTCTCCACAGATACGCAGTATTTT. Residues: CASSQVAGFSTDTQYF. This sequence joins TRBV14 and TRBJ2-3; no reliable D call. V gave up 1 base and J gave up 2 bases, with 13 bases separating them. Germline V gene sequence: CDR1 SGHDN, CDR2 FVKESK. The CDR3 contains 16 residues.

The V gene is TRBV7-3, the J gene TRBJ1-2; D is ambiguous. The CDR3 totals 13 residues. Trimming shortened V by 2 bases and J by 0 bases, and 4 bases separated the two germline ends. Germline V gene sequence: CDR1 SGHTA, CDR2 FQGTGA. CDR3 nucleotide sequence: TGTGCCAGCAGCTTAGGAGCTAACTATGGCTACACCTTC. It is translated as CASSLGANYGYTF.

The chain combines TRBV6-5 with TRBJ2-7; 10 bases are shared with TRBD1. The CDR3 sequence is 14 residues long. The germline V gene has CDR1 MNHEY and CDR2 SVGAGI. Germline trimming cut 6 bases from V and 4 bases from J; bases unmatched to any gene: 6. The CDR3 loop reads CASRTRDRGYEQYF. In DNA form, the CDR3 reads TGTGCCAGCAGAACCCGGGACAGGGGTTACGAGCAGTACTTC.

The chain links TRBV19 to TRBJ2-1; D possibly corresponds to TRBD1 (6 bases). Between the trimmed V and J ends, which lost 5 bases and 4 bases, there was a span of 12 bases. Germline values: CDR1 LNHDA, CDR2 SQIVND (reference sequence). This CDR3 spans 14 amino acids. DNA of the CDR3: TGTGCCAGTAGTGCCGGGACACTTTACAATGAGCAGTTCTTC. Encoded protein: CASSAGTLYNEQFF.

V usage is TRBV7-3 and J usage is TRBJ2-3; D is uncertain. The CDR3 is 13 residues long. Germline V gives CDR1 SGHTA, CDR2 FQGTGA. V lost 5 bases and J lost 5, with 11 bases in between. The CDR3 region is CASSPSVRDTQYF. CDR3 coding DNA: TGTGCCAGCAGCCCCTCCGTCCGAGATACGCAGTATTTT.